These T cell receptor beta chains were read from a single sample in a study of blood T cell repertoires in COVID-19. TCRdb keeps only in-frame clones here, not all; method: immunoSEQ multiplex PCR. The sample gives under 350,000 clones, approximately 84% of which show up once; 3.5% to 5% is in the top ten. Material for sequencing was PBMCs or T cells enriched from blood (not recorded which). All receptors come from a man in his thirties or forties who had recovered from COVID-19. Both conserved end residues are part of each CDR3. A D gene is named only where the DNA matches it firmly. Rows may omit the clone size; those that give it use once, few, many or a size class.

v_gene	j_gene	d_gene	abundance	CDR3nt	CDR3aa
TRBV11-2	TRBJ1-2	-	-	TGTGCCAGCAGCTTAAGGACGGGAGGGGGTGGCTACACCTTC	CASSLRTGGGGYTF
TRBV28	TRBJ1-2	-	once	TGTGCCAGCACACGTGGACGGGGTGCCCCGGGCTACACCTTC	CASTRGRGAPGYTF
TRBV11-3	TRBJ2-2	TRBD2	-	TGTGCCAGCAGCGACCCCGGGCGACTAGCTCCCGGGGAGCTGTTTTTT	CASSDPGRLAPGELFF
TRBV19	TRBJ1-1	-	-	TGTGCCAGTAGTACCGGACGTAAGGGAGTGAACACTGAAGCTTTCTTT	CASSTGRKGVNTEAFF
TRBV13	TRBJ2-7	TRBD1	-	TGTGCCAGCAGTCTGACAGGGGGTAGCAACGAGCAGTACTTC	CASSLTGGSNEQYF
TRBV6-5	TRBJ2-3	-	-	TGTGCCGTGACTGGAGATACGCAGTATTTT	CAVTGDTQYF
TRBV6-5	TRBJ1-6	TRBD1	-	TGTGCCAGCAGTTACCCAGGGGGCAATTCACCCCTCCACTTT	CASSYPGGNSPLHF
TRBV7-6	TRBJ1-1	-	few	TGTGCCAGCAGCTTAGACTCGAACACTGAAGCTTTCTTT	CASSLDSNTEAFF
TRBV11-3	TRBJ2-1	TRBD2	-	TGTGCCAGCAGCTTCTCTTTAGCGGGAGGCTACAATGAGCAGTTCTTC	CASSFSLAGGYNEQFF
TRBV9	TRBJ1-5	-	once	TGTGCCAGCAGCGTTTCAGGCCGCAGTGAGCCCCAGCATTTT	CASSVSGRSEPQHF
TRBV7-2	TRBJ1-5	TRBD1	-	TGTGCCAGCAGCACCAGGACAGGGGGAACTCAGCCCCAGCATTTT	CASSTRTGGTQPQHF
TRBV27	TRBJ2-7	TRBD1	-	TGTGCCAGCAAACGACCGGGACAGCGAACCTACGAGCAGTACTTC	CASKRPGQRTYEQYF
TRBV30	TRBJ1-2	-	-	TGTGCCTGGAGTGGGGGCAGGGCTAGGTATGGCTACACCTTC	CAWSGGRARYGYTF
TRBV24-1	TRBJ1-2	TRBD1	-	TGTGCCACCAGTGCTGGGACAGTCTATGGCTACACCTTC	CATSAGTVYGYTF
TRBV6-5	TRBJ1-1	TRBD1	-	TGTGCCAGCAGTAGACAGGGGGCCCTTGAAGCTTTCTTT	CASSRQGALEAFF
TRBV6-5	TRBJ2-1	TRBD2	-	TGTGCCAGCAGTTACCCGGGGGGATCCTACAATGAGCAGTTCTTC	CASSYPGGSYNEQFF
TRBV5-1	TRBJ1-4	TRBD1	-	TGCGCCAGCAGGGTAACAGGGGGCACTAATGAAAAACTGTTTTTT	CASRVTGGTNEKLFF
TRBV19	TRBJ2-7	-	once	TGTGCCAGTAGAAGCGACCGGATCAATTCCTACGAGCAGTACTTC	CASRSDRINSYEQYF
TRBV11-3	TRBJ2-2	TRBD1	-	TGTGCCAGCAGCTCTCACCCACTCCTGGACAGGGTCCCCGGGGAGCTGTTTTTT	CASSSHPLLDRVPGELFF
TRBV19	TRBJ2-7	TRBD2	once	TGTGCCAGTAGCGTGCCGGGACTAGCCCCATACGAGCAGTACTTC	CASSVPGLAPYEQYF
TRBV24-1	TRBJ2-5	-	-	TGTGCCACCAGTGATAGTCTCAAACAGCGGGAGACCCAGTACTTC	CATSDSLKQRETQYF
TRBV19	TRBJ2-7	TRBD2	once	TGTGCCAGTAGTCCCACCCCTAGCGGGAGTGCTTACGAGCAGTACTTC	CASSPTPSGSAYEQYF
TRBV19	TRBJ1-6	-	few	TGTGCCAGTAGTAACAGGGCGCGCAATTCACCCCTCCACTTT	CASSNRARNSPLHF
TRBV29-1	TRBJ2-2	-	-	TGCAGCGTTGTTCTGGCGACAGTCTGGTCCGGGGAGCTGTTTTTT	CSVVLATVWSGELFF
TRBV2	TRBJ2-4	-	-	TGTGCCAGCACCAAAGGAGGGGTAGCCAAAAACATTCAGTACTTC	CASTKGGVAKNIQYF
TRBV11-3	TRBJ1-1	-	few	TGTGCCAGCAGCTTAGGTCGAGGGCCCCCTGAAGCTTTCTTT	CASSLGRGPPEAFF
TRBV27	TRBJ2-1	TRBD2	-	TGTGCCAGCAGTTTGGGGACTAGCGGACACAATGAGCAGTTCTTC	CASSLGTSGHNEQFF
TRBV4-1	TRBJ1-4	-	-	TGCGCCAGCAGCCAAGAGGGTGCCTTACAGGGAACTAATGAAAAACTGTTTTTT	CASSQEGALQGTNEKLFF
TRBV11-2	TRBJ2-1	-	-	TGTGCCAGCAGCTTAGTACCCACTAGAAACTCCTACAATGAGCAGTTCTTC	CASSLVPTRNSYNEQFF
TRBV6-1	TRBJ2-5	-	-	TGTGCCAGCAGTGAATACCCGTCGGGCAGGGCGGGGGAGACCCAGTACTTC	CASSEYPSGRAGETQYF
TRBV7-9	TRBJ2-7	TRBD2	once	TGTGCCAGCAGCTCCCACGGGGGGGGCCTCGAGCAGTACTTC	CASSSHGGGLEQYF
TRBV28	TRBJ2-4	-	-	TGTGCCAGCAGTCTGGCCCGGGAAAACATTCAGTACTTC	CASSLARENIQYF
TRBV3-1/TRBV3-2	TRBJ1-6	TRBD1	-	TGTGCCAGCAGCCCTCGGGACAGGGCCGGATCACCCCTCCACTTT	CASSPRDRAGSPLHF
TRBV7-2	TRBJ2-5	TRBD2	-	TGTGCCAGCAGCTTAGTTGGCCCAGCTAGCGGGGGGACCCAGTACTTC	CASSLVGPASGGTQYF
TRBV27	TRBJ1-4	-	-	TGTGCCAGCAGTTTTCGAGGGACTAATGAAAAACTGTTTTTT	CASSFRGTNEKLFF
TRBV25-1	TRBJ1-2	-	-	TGTGCCAGTCTCGGGGGGTCATGGGGCTACACCTTC	CASLGGSWGYTF
TRBV18	TRBJ2-3	TRBD2	-	TGTGCCAGCGGACGAGATCGGACTAGCGGGGGGAAAGATACGCAGTATTTT	CASGRDRTSGGKDTQYF
TRBV19	TRBJ2-3	TRBD2	-	TGTGCCAGTAAAAGGGGAGGGTTTGGCGATACGCAGTATTTT	CASKRGGFGDTQYF
TRBV5-1	TRBJ2-3	TRBD2	-	TGCGCCAGCAGGTGGCGGGAGGTCACAGATACGCAGTATTTT	CASRWREVTDTQYF
TRBV24-1	TRBJ1-2	-	-	TGTGCCACCAGGGGCGTCTATGGCTACACCTTC	CATRGVYGYTF
TRBV27	TRBJ2-1	-	-	TGTGCCAGCAGTTTGGAGCGGCAGAGTTACAATGAGCAGTTCTTC	CASSLERQSYNEQFF
TRBV6-5	TRBJ2-7	TRBD1	once	TGTGCCAGCAGTTCCGGACAGGGAGGTGACGAGCAGTACTTC	CASSSGQGGDEQYF
TRBV5-1	TRBJ2-1	TRBD2	few	TGCGCCAGCAGCTTGGAAGCGGGAAGGGCGTTCTTC	CASSLEAGRAFF
TRBV13	TRBJ1-1	-	-	TGTGCCAGCAGCACCCAGGAGAACACTGAAGCTTTCTTT	CASSTQENTEAFF
TRBV6-5	TRBJ2-3	TRBD2	-	TGTGCCAGCGCCGCGGGGGGTGGCACAGATACGCAGTATTTT	CASAAGGGTDTQYF